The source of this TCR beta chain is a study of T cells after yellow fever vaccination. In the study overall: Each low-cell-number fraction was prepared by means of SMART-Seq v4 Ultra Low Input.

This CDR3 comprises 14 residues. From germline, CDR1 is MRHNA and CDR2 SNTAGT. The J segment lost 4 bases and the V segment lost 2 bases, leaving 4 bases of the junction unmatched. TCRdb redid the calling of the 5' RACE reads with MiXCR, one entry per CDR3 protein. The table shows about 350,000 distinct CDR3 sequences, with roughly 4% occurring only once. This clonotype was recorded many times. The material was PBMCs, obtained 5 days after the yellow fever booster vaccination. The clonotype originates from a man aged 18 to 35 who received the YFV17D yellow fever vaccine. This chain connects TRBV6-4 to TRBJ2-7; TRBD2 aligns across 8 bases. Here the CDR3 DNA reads TGTGCCAGCAGTGACCCCAGACTAGCGTACGAGCAGTACGTC. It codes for CASSDPRLAYEQYV.